This T cell receptor beta chain was observed in a study of shared clonotypes between healthy human individuals. The V and J ends lost 7 bases and 1 base respectively, with 19 bases between them. The germline V gene has CDR1 PRHDT and CDR2 FYEKMQ (reference sequence). This CDR3 is 16 amino acids long. CD45RO-negative cells were positively selected for CCR7, leaving out terminally differentiated effector memory CD45RA+ cells. Only in-frame clones appear in the TCRdb table, and some are missing; sequencing was by immunoSEQ multiplex PCR. This table holds roughly 2.1 million clones, 85% to 95% found once.

The chain links TRBV13 to TRBJ2-5; possibly TRBD2 for D (5 bases). The receptor comes from a man aged 18-30 years in good health. Some clones in this sample may be carry-over from other donors' samples. The sample taken for sequencing was naive CD8+ T cells from PBMCs. In nucleotides, the CDR3 is TGTGCCAGCATCCGGAGCGGTAGGGCACCCCAAGAGACCCAGTACTTC. Amino acids: CASIRSGRAPQETQYF.